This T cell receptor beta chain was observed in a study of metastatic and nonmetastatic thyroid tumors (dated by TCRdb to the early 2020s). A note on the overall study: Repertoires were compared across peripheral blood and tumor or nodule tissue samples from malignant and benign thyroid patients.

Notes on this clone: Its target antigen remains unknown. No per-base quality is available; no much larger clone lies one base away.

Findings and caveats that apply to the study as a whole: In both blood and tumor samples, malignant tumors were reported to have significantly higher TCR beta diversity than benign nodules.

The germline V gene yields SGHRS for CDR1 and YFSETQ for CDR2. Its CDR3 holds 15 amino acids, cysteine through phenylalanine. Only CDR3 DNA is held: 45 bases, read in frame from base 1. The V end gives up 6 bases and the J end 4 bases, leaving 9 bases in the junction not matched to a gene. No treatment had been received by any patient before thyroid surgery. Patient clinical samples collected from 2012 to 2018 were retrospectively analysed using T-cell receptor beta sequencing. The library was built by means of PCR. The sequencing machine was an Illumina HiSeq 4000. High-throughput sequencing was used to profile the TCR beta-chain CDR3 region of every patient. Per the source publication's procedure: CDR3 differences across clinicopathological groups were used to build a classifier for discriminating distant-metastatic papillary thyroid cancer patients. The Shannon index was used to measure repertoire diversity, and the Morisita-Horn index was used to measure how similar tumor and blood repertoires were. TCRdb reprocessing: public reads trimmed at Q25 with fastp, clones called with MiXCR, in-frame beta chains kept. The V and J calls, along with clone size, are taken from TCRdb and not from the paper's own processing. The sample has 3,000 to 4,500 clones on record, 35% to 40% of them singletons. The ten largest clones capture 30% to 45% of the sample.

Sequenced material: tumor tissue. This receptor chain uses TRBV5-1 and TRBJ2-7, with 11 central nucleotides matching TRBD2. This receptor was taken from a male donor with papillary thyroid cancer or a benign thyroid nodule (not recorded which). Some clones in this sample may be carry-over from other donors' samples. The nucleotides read TGCGCCAGCAACCCGGGTGGACTAGCGGGTTACGAGCAGTACTTC. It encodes CASNPGGLAGYEQYF.